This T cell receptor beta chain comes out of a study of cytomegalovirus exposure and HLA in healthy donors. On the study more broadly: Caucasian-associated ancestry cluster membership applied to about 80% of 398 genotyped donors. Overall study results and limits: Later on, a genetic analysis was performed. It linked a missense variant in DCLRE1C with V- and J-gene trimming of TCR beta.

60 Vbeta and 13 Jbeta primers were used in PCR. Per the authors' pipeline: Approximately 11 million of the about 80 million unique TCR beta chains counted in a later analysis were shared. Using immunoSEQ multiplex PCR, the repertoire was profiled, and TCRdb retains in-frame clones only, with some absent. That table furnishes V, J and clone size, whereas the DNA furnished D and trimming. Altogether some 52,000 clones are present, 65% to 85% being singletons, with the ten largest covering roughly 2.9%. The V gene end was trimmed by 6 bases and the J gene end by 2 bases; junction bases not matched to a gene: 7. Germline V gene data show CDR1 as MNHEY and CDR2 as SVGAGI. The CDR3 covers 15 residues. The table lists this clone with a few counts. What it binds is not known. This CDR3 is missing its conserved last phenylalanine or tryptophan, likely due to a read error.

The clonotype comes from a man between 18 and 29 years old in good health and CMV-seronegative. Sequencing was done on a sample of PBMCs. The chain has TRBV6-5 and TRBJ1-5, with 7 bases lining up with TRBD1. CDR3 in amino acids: CASRQTGVGNQPQHV. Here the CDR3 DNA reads TGTGCCAGCAGGCAAACAGGGGTGGGCAATCAGCCCCAGCATGTT.